This TCR beta chain stems from a study of T-cell memory formation after mild COVID-19 (dated by TCRdb to the early 2020s). For context, the study as a whole: TCR sequence clusters from the two donors were found to be largely donor specific. In two donors, T-cell clones that expanded and contracted after mild COVID-19 were followed by sequencing TCRalpha and TCRbeta repertoires longitudinally. Two young, previously healthy adult volunteers, one female and one male, were included in the cohort. Points the paper makes about the study in general: Clones that contracted from day 15 to 85 showed balanced CD4/CD8 phenotypes, whereas a second wave of clones that expanded from day 15 to 37 leaned towards CD4+. The study covered only a couple of mild cases, and larger cohorts including severe cases with pre-infection samples were considered necessary. The second-wave clones that peaked on day 37 were not confirmed to be SARS-CoV-2 specific. Some responding clones were detected in pre-infection memory, suggesting pre-existing cross-reactive memory T cells joined the SARS-CoV-2 response. Contracting CD4+ clones appeared mostly in the CM and EM memory subsets, whereas CD8+ clones were enriched in EMRA.

Data came from an Illumina NovaSeq 6000. cDNA libraries for TCRalpha and TCRbeta were prepared by 5'RACE using constant-segment primers, with sample barcodes and unique molecular identifiers added. Trizol reagent was used to extract RNA from every sample. The libraries were amplified in two PCR steps, and the second step added a second sample barcode and Illumina TruSeq adapters. The libraries were sequenced on an Illumina NovaSeq using 2 x 150 bp paired-end reads. The authors' analysis ran thus. Reads were demultiplexed and collapsed into UMI-guided consensus sequences with migec v1.2.7. Using mixcr v2.1.11, UMI consensuses were aligned to TRA and TRB V and J templates and then assembled into clonotypes. A clonotype was counted as expanded or contracted only if both edgeR and NoisET called the change significant, with noise models trained on biological replicates. For edgeR calls, the thresholds were a false discovery rate-adjusted p below 0.01 and a log2 fold-change of 1. PCA with hierarchical clustering of max-normalized trajectories of the 1000 most abundant clonotypes was used as exploratory dynamics analysis. Each responding clone was given a CD4 or CD8 phenotype based on the CD4+ and CD8+ repertoires, which had been sequenced separately. TCRdb reran the public reads through fastp at Q25 and MiXCR, keeping productive beta chains. When rows share a CDR3 protein, they turn into one entry using the most common DNA and genes. The authors' filters were not applied to this entry. The sample has around 500,000 distinct CDR3 sequences on record, about 18% of them singletons. The ten biggest clones cover 10% to 15% of the sample.

Turning to this clonotype: The antigen this receptor binds is unknown. Base qualities are not recorded, but no much larger clone differs from it by a single base.

Ficoll-Paque density gradient centrifugation was the method used to isolate PBMCs. Cut back by 0 bases and 3 bases, the V and J ends lie 8 bases apart. The CDR3 sequence holds 14 residues, the cysteine and phenylalanine included. CDR3 DNA only is kept here, 42 bases in frame from base 1. CDR1 and CDR2 are read off the germline V gene as KGHSH and LQKENI. The TCR comes from an adult woman who had mild COVID-19 (a few samples of this study predate the infection). The sample titles of this study are shuffled in the database, so cell type and time point are left out; the donor was told from shared clones. Sequences were obtained from PBMCs or a T cell subset sorted from them (not recorded which). The receptor chain draws on TRBV18 and TRBJ1-1, with TRBD1 as a weak D call on 5 bases. The bases are TGTGCCAGCTCACCACCGAAAGGGGACACTGAAGCTTTCTTT. Its protein is CASSPPKGDTEAFF.